A single sample is the source of the 27 T cell receptor beta chains below, sequenced in a study of B cell selection in AIRE deficiency. Sorted regulatory T cells were CD4-positive, CD25-high and CD127-low or negative. The protocol was immunoSEQ multiplex PCR, while the TCRdb copy is restricted to in-frame clones and leaves out a portion. The sample includes 20,000 to 25,000 clones, around nine tenths of them seen just once. The sample taken for sequencing was CD4+CD25+ Tregs sorted from PBMCs. The origin of the receptors is a human donor in good health.

CDR3 bases: TGTGCCAGCAGACTTGCAGGGTCAACTAATGAAAAACTGTTTTTT. Protein: CASRLAGSTNEKLFF. The chain is built from TRBV5-8 and TRBJ1-4, with D perhaps matching TRBD1 (5 bases). Trimming took 5 bases from V and 0 from J, leaving 11 bases between them. The CDR3 spans 15 residues. From germline, CDR1 is SGHTS and CDR2 YDEGEE.

The genes are TRBV5-1 and TRBJ1-2; D possibly corresponds to TRBD1 (5 bases). The CDR3 runs 14 residues. Germline V lookup: CDR1 SGHRS, CDR2 YFSETQ. Trimming took off 0 bases at V and 3 bases at J, with 9 bases between the two ends. Here the CDR3 DNA reads TGCGCCAGCAGCTTGGGAGGCAGGGACTATGGCTACACCTTC. Translated: CASSLGGRDYGYTF.

The rearrangement links TRBV11-3 to TRBJ2-7; D is unresolved. The CDR3 spans 12 residues. Per the germline V gene, CDR1 is SGHNT and CDR2 is YENEEA. V lost 5 bases and J 3 bases, leaving 8 bases between the germline ends. The CDR3 sequence: CASSIVSYEQYF. For the CDR3, the DNA is TGTGCCAGCAGCATAGTGAGCTACGAGCAGTACTTC.

This chain uses TRBV9 with TRBJ2-3; no reliable D call. Trimming shortened V by 0 bases and J by 2 bases, and 7 bases separated the two germline ends. Germline V gene sequence: CDR1 SGDLS, CDR2 YYNGEE. This CDR3 region has 14 residues. CDR3 region: CASSVEGLTDTQYF. CDR3 nucleotide sequence: TGTGCCAGCAGCGTAGAAGGCCTCACAGATACGCAGTATTTT.

This clone was detected only once. As DNA, the CDR3 is TGTGCCAGCAGCCAAGAATGGCTCTCCTACGAGCAGTACTTC. It codes for CASSQEWLSYEQYF. The rearrangement uses TRBV4-2 and TRBJ2-7; no clear D. Germline values: CDR1 LGHNA, CDR2 YNFKEQ. The V end lost 0 bases, the J end lost 0 bases, and 6 bases lay between the germline ends. The CDR3 sequence is 14 residues long.

The chain couples TRBV6-9 to TRBJ2-5; TRBD2 aligns across 7 bases. With 10 bases clipped from V and 3 bases from J, the junction kept 14 bases outside the gene matches. The CDR3 has 15 amino acids. Germline loops: CDR1 MNHGY, CDR2 SVAAGI. This CDR3 is CATTGTIGAEETQYF. CDR3 DNA: TGTGCCACAACCGGGACTATCGGGGCCGAAGAGACCCAGTACTTC.

The chain employs TRBV18 and TRBJ2-4; 7 nucleotides line up with TRBD1. The germline gives CDR1 KGHSH, CDR2 LQKENI. This CDR3 has 14 amino acids. V was pared by 4 bases and J by 8 bases, with 8 bases of the junction left unmatched. CDR3 sequence reads: CASSLRQGEDIQYF. In DNA form, the CDR3 reads TGTGCCAGCTCACTTAGACAGGGAGAGGACATTCAGTACTTC.

The chain has TRBV6-6 and TRBJ1-6; no clear D. V was trimmed by 0 bases and J by 8 bases, leaving 5 bases between them. The germline V gene encodes CDR1 MNHNY and CDR2 SVGAGI (reference sequence). There are 13 residues in the CDR3. DNA of the CDR3: TGTGCCAGCAGTTACTCTCGGGATTCACCCCTCCACTTT. Protein: CASSYSRDSPLHF.

The J gene is TRBJ1-2, the V gene TRBV7-9; 7 nucleotides line up with TRBD1. CDR3 length: 14 amino acids. CDR1 SEHNR and CDR2 FQNEAQ come from the germline V gene (reference sequence). The junction had 5 bases not matched to a gene; V was cut back by 1 base and J by 6 bases. The CDR3 sequence is CASSLGQGGHGYTF. For the CDR3, the DNA is TGTGCCAGCAGCTTAGGACAGGGCGGGCATGGCTACACCTTC.

About this clone itself: A read error may account for a junction end that differs from germline. The rearrangement links TRBV6-1 to TRBJ1-5; TRBD1 matches at 8 bases. CDR3 length equals 14 residues. The germline V gene has CDR1 MNHNS and CDR2 SASEGT. The CDR3 here is CASTEQGGAVPQHF. The DNA of the CDR3 is TGTGCCAGCACTGAACAGGGGGGAGCTGTGCCCCAGCATTTT.

CDR3 in amino acids: CASSPGSTDTQYF. CDR3 nucleotide sequence: TGTGCCAGCTCACCCGGGAGCACAGATACGCAGTATTTT. This chain uses TRBV18 with TRBJ2-3; D call uncertain. The germline V and J ends were trimmed by 3 bases and 0 bases, with 4 bases remaining between them. Looked up from germline, CDR1 is KGHSH and CDR2 is LQKENI. This CDR3 is built from 13 residues.

The chain employs TRBV10-3 and TRBJ1-6; D perhaps matches TRBD1 (5 bases). The length of the CDR3 is 15 residues. Germline CDR1 ENHRY, CDR2 SYGVKD. Deletions cut 4 bases from V and 2 bases from J, with 9 bases between. As DNA, the CDR3 is TGTGCCATCAGTGGGGGCAGAACCTATAATTCACCCCTCCACTTT. Encoded protein: CAISGGRTYNSPLHF.

J is TRBJ2-5 and V is TRBV11-2, with 9 bases matching TRBD2. V shed 5 bases and J 1 base; nucleotides not matched to a gene: 8. The germline gives CDR1 SGHAT, CDR2 FQNNGV. The CDR3 spans 16 residues. CDR3 nucleotides: TGTGCCAGCAGCCGGGGGAGCGGGGGGCTCCAAGAGACCCAGTACTTC. Protein sequence: CASSRGSGGLQETQYF.

This rearrangement joins TRBV5-6 to TRBJ2-3; D unclear. V was trimmed by 5 bases and J by 5 bases, leaving 9 bases between them. CDR1 is SGHDT and CDR2 is YYEEEE in the germline V gene. The CDR3 contains 12 residues. CDR3 nucleotide sequence: TGTGCCAGCAGTCGAATTAGAGATACGCAGTATTTT. Encoded protein: CASSRIRDTQYF. The variable domain in full, with the rest retrieved from reference TRBV5-6 and TRBJ2-3, is DAGVTQSPTHLIKTRGQQVTLRCSPKSGHDTVSWYQQALGQGPQFIFQYYEEEERQRGNFPDRFSGHQFPNYSSELNVNALLLGDSALYLCASSRIRDTQYFGPGTRLTVL.

The chain combines TRBV6-5 with TRBJ1-1, with TRBD1 as a possible D gene (5 bases). The length of the CDR3 is 15 residues. CDR1 is MNHEY and CDR2 is SVGAGI in the germline V gene. The germline V and J ends were trimmed by 0 bases and 6 bases, with 14 bases remaining between them. The CDR3 DNA sequence: TGTGCCAGCAGTTACTCGCCAGGGAGCAGAGCTGAAGCTTTCTTT. This sequence encodes CASSYSPGSRAEAFF.

This clone was recorded only once. The chain carries TRBV7-2 and TRBJ1-4; D call uncertain. V dropped 4 bases and J dropped 0 bases, with 9 bases sitting between them. CDR1 and CDR2 from the germline V gene are SGHTA and FQGNSA. The CDR3 totals 15 residues. The CDR3: CASSSQTATNEKLFF. The CDR3 DNA reads as TGTGCCAGCAGCTCCCAAACGGCAACTAATGAAAAACTGTTTTTT.

The rearrangement joins TRBV6-1 to TRBJ1-1; D is undetermined. With 4 bases removed from V and 5 bases from J, the gap between germline ends came to 23 bases. Germline assignment: CDR1 MNHNS and CDR2 SASEGT. This CDR3 region has 17 residues. CDR3 coding DNA: TGTGCCAGCAGTGGGCTGAGAGGGCATACGTCATGGACTGAAGCTTTCTTT. This encodes CASSGLRGHTSWTEAFF.

The genes are TRBV6-4 and TRBJ1-4; TRBD1 matches at 8 bases. V lost 10 bases, J lost 6 bases, and 10 bases stayed unmatched. Germline lookup yields CDR1 MRHNA and CDR2 SNTAGT. The CDR3 spans 14 residues. DNA for the CDR3: TGTGCCACTCCACTGGACAGGGTAGATGAAAAACTGTTTTTT. Protein sequence: CATPLDRVDEKLFF.

The gene calls are TRBV6-1 and TRBJ2-5; D ambiguous. With the DNA end fitting TRBJ2-7 better, the J assignment may be wrong. The CDR3 loop spans 13 amino acids. Germline CDR1 reads MNHNS; CDR2 reads SASEGT. The CDR3 sequence is CASSEDGSYEQYF. The CDR3 DNA follows: TGTGCCAGCAGTGAAGACGGATCCTACGAGCAGTACTTC.

V and J are TRBV5-1 and TRBJ1-3; TRBD1 aligns across 9 bases. CDR3 length: 20 residues. The ends lost 7 bases at V and 0 bases at J; junction bases unmatched: 20. The V gene's germline CDR1 is SGHRS and CDR2 YFSETQ. The CDR3 protein is CASRKTGTGIFADSGNTIYF. CDR3 nucleotides: TGCGCCAGCCGAAAGACCGGGACAGGGATTTTTGCGGACTCTGGAAACACCATATATTTT.

DNA of the CDR3: TGTGCCAGGGAGTGGGAGGATGTTTGGGTGGGCGAGCAGTACTTC. Encoded protein: CAREWEDVWVGEQYF. This chain joins TRBV19 and TRBJ2-5; D may be TRBD2 (6 bases). The J call may be in error: the DNA end matches TRBJ2-7 better. Per germline, CDR1 LNHDA and CDR2 SQIVND (reference sequence). The CDR3 sequence is 15 residues long.

The chain recombines TRBV5-8 with TRBJ1-2; D perhaps matches TRBD1 (6 bases). Trimming stripped 3 bases from V and 7 bases from J, with 16 bases between. The CDR3 contains 14 residues. Germline V gene lookup returns CDR1 SGHTS and CDR2 YDEGEE. The CDR3 nucleotides read TGTGCCAGCAGCTGGAACAGGGATGTTGGTGGCTACACCTTC. This translates into CASSWNRDVGGYTF.

The chain uses TRBV7-9 and TRBJ2-7; D possibly matches TRBD1 or TRBD2 (5 bases each). The V end was cut by 3 bases, the J end by 7 bases, with 7 bases between. This CDR3 contains 11 residues. CDR1 and CDR2 (germline): SEHNR, FQNEAQ (reference sequence). CDR3: CASSLWGEQYF. In DNA form, the CDR3 reads TGTGCCAGCAGCTTGTGGGGGGAGCAGTACTTC. Full variable domain (missing parts from reference TRBV7-9 and TRBJ2-7): DTGVSQNPRHKITKRGQNVTFRCDPISEHNRLYWYRQTLGQGPEFLTYFQNEAQLEKSRLLSDRFSAERPKGSFSTLEIQRTEQGDSAMYLCASSLWGEQYFGPGTRLTVT.

The chain couples TRBV5-6 to TRBJ1-5; a weak D match, TRBD1 (6 bases). Trimming took 5 bases from V and 3 from J, leaving 15 bases between them. Germline V gene data show CDR1 as SGHDT and CDR2 as YYEEEE. This CDR3 is built from 15 residues. CDR3 protein: CASSRSGGLNQPQHF. In nucleotides, the CDR3 is TGTGCCAGCAGTCGGTCGGGGGGCCTCAATCAGCCCCAGCATTTT.

The V gene is TRBV5-6, the J gene TRBJ1-1; D is uncertain. Germline CDR1 reads SGHDT; CDR2 reads YYEEEE. The CDR3 has 12 residues. Trimming stripped 3 bases from V and 4 bases from J, with 7 bases between. For the CDR3, the DNA is TGTGCCAGCAGCTCGTGGGGCACTGAAGCTTTCTTT. Amino acids: CASSSWGTEAFF.

The chain couples TRBV11-2 to TRBJ2-3; D uncertain. Germline-derived CDR1 and CDR2 are SGHAT and FQNNGV. V was pared by 7 bases and J by 4 bases, with 12 bases between. The CDR3 totals 13 residues. CDR3: CASTLAGPDTQYF. CDR3 in DNA: TGTGCCAGCACCCTTGCCGGTCCAGATACGCAGTATTTT.

The chain has TRBV7-9 and TRBJ1-1; weak D call: TRBD1 (6 bases). The CDR3 length is 14 residues. From germline, CDR1 is SEHNR and CDR2 FQNEAQ (reference sequence). V was clipped by 5 bases and J by 4 bases, with 14 bases between them. The CDR3 DNA is TGTGCCAGCAGCCCCACAGGGTTTGTCACTGAAGCTTTCTTT. Protein product: CASSPTGFVTEAFF.